One sample yielded the 18 T cell receptor beta chains listed below, sequenced in a study of shared clonotypes between healthy human individuals. The repertoire was sequenced with immunoSEQ multiplex PCR; TCRdb's copy has only in-frame clones and lacks some. The sample has about 750,000 clones; roughly 92% are singletons. Naive-designated CD8 cells lacked CD45RO, were positively enriched for CCR7, and omitted terminally differentiated effector memory CD45RA+ cells. Material for sequencing was naive CD8+ T cells sorted from blood. The receptors originated from a man in his thirties or forties in good health.

The chain recombines TRBV7-9 with TRBJ2-7; 10 bases are a match to TRBD2. CDR3 size: 17 residues. Germline lookup yields CDR1 SEHNR and CDR2 FQNEAQ (reference sequence). The junction had 8 bases not matched to a gene; V was cut back by 3 bases and J by 0 bases. CDR3 sequence reads: CASSFMASGSLSYEQYF. The DNA for the CDR3 is TGTGCCAGCAGCTTTATGGCTAGCGGGAGCCTCTCCTACGAGCAGTACTTC.

The chain employs TRBV7-6 and TRBJ2-1; 8 bases match TRBD2. The CDR3 is 20 residues long. The V gene's germline CDR1 is SGHVS and CDR2 FNYEAQ. Germline trimming cut 2 bases from V and 0 bases from J; bases unmatched to any gene: 15. The CDR3: CASSLLGRTSPTSSYNEQFF. In DNA form, the CDR3 reads TGTGCCAGCAGCTTATTAGGGCGGACTAGCCCTACCAGCTCCTACAATGAGCAGTTCTTC.

This clone was seen just once. The gene calls are TRBV5-1 and TRBJ2-7; TRBD2 aligns across 11 bases. Germline loops: CDR1 SGHRS, CDR2 YFSETQ. There are 16 residues in the CDR3. After removal of 4 bases from V and 4 bases from J, the junction contained 10 bases not matched to a gene. CDR3 DNA: TGCGCCAGCAGCCTCTCGACTAGCGGGATCTATTACGAGCAGTACTTC. It codes for CASSLSTSGIYYEQYF.

The chain employs TRBV6-4 and TRBJ2-1; D might be TRBD2 (6 bases). This CDR3 is 16 amino acids long. In germline, CDR1 is MRHNA, CDR2 SNTAGT. V was clipped by 0 bases and J by 3 bases, with 12 bases between them. The CDR3 protein is CASSDSWRERYNEQFF. DNA for the CDR3: TGTGCCAGCAGTGACTCTTGGAGGGAGCGCTACAATGAGCAGTTCTTC.

This chain uses TRBV7-6 with TRBJ2-7; TRBD1 aligns across 7 bases. The CDR3 loop spans 14 amino acids. The germline gives CDR1 SGHVS, CDR2 FNYEAQ. The trim removed 2 bases at V and 3 bases at J, leaving 4 bases unmatched. CDR3 residues: CASSLNRGDYEQYF. The CDR3 DNA follows: TGTGCCAGCAGCTTAAACAGGGGAGACTACGAGCAGTACTTC.

CDR3 sequence: CATSSPEVFGDTQYF. The CDR3 DNA sequence: TGTGCCACCTCCAGCCCGGAAGTCTTCGGAGATACGCAGTATTTT. The rearrangement links TRBV10-3 to TRBJ2-3; unclear D gene. CDR3 length: 15 residues. V gave up 10 bases and J gave up 5 bases, with 22 bases separating them. Per the germline V gene, CDR1 is ENHRY and CDR2 is SYGVKD.

A word on this clone: At the DNA level, this CDR3 is encoded by other sequences in the same sample as well. The CDR3 reads CASGGTGELFF. The CDR3 DNA follows: TGTGCCAGCGGGGGCACCGGGGAGCTGTTTTTT. The chain recombines TRBV9 with TRBJ2-2; D is perhaps TRBD1 or TRBD2 (5 bases each). Trimming stripped 7 bases from V and 4 bases from J, with 5 bases between. The CDR3 has 11 residues. Germline V CDR1 and CDR2: SGDLS, YYNGEE.

V gene TRBV5-1 combines with J gene TRBJ1-1; possibly TRBD1 for D (5 bases). The CDR3 has 16 amino acids. The V and J ends lost 3 bases and 0 bases respectively, with 15 bases between them. Germline V CDR1 and CDR2: SGHRS, YFSETQ. CDR3: CASSYGDRTLNTEAFF. Here the CDR3 DNA reads TGCGCCAGCAGCTACGGGGACCGGACCTTGAACACTGAAGCTTTCTTT.

The chain couples TRBV30 to TRBJ1-4; unclear D gene. The CDR3 is 18 amino acids. Germline-derived CDR1 and CDR2 are GTSNPN and SVGIG (reference sequence). Trimming removed 2 bases at V and 3 bases at J, with 22 bases between. CDR3 coding DNA: TGTGCCTGGAGTACAAAAGAACCCGCAGGCATGGCTAATGAAAAACTGTTTTTT. Amino acids: CAWSTKEPAGMANEKLFF.

The rearrangement links TRBV27 to TRBJ2-5; 8 nucleotides match TRBD2. CDR1 and CDR2 (germline): MNHEY, SMNVEV (reference sequence). V shed 5 bases, J shed 3 bases, and the junction held 11 bases outside the gene matches. This CDR3 comprises 16 residues. As DNA, the CDR3 is TGTGCCAGCAGTCCCCTTTTACTAGCGGACAAAGAGACCCAGTACTTC. Its protein product is CASSPLLLADKETQYF.

The J gene is TRBJ2-1, the V gene TRBV6-6, with 10 bases fitting TRBD2. V lost 5 bases and J lost 5; bases outside the gene matches: 3. The germline gives CDR1 MNHNY, CDR2 SVGAGI (reference sequence). CDR3 length: 14 residues. The CDR3 nucleotides are TGTGCCAGCAGTGGACTAGCGGATCACAATGAGCAGTTCTTC. This encodes CASSGLADHNEQFF.

The J gene is TRBJ2-7, the V gene TRBV27; TRBD2 is a possible D gene (6 bases). V lost 2 bases, J lost 2 bases, and 22 bases lay in between. CDR1 is MNHEY and CDR2 is SMNVEV in the germline V gene (reference sequence). The length of the CDR3 is 18 residues. The CDR3 loop is CASSLSPLADLKPYEQYF. CDR3 nucleotides: TGTGCCAGCAGTTTAAGCCCATTAGCGGATCTGAAGCCCTACGAGCAGTACTTC.

The chain combines TRBV28 with TRBJ1-3; no clear D. CDR1 is MDHEN and CDR2 is SYDVKM in the germline V gene. Trimming stripped 6 bases from V and 4 bases from J, with 4 bases between. The CDR3 has 11 residues. The CDR3 reads CASSDGNTIYF. The CDR3 DNA sequence: TGTGCCAGCAGCGACGGAAACACCATATATTTT.

The genes are TRBV9 and TRBJ2-7; 8 nucleotides agree with TRBD1. Germline loops: CDR1 SGDLS, CDR2 YYNGEE. V lost 4 bases and J lost 0; bases outside the gene matches: 6. The CDR3 length is 15 residues. The CDR3 loop reads CASSSGTGNSYEQYF. CDR3 in DNA: TGTGCCAGCAGCTCCGGGACAGGAAACTCCTACGAGCAGTACTTC.

J is TRBJ1-1 and V is TRBV7-9; 7 positions agree with TRBD1. Trimming removed 4 bases from V and 1 base from J; junction bases left unmatched: 12. The V gene's germline CDR1 is SEHNR and CDR2 FQNEAQ (reference sequence). CDR3 length equals 17 residues. This CDR3 is CASSSRDDREGNTEAFF. The CDR3 DNA follows: TGTGCCAGCAGCTCGAGAGACGACAGGGAGGGGAACACTGAAGCTTTCTTT.

This clone is a singleton in its sample. The genes are TRBV5-6 and TRBJ2-7; 7 bases fit TRBD2. Germline CDR1 is SGHDT and CDR2 is YYEEEE. CDR3 length: 16 residues. The junction had 16 bases not matched to a gene; V was cut back by 4 bases and J by 6 bases. The CDR3: CASSPPPRGSSSEQYF. CDR3 sequence (DNA): TGTGCCAGCAGCCCGCCCCCCCGCGGGAGTTCATCCGAGCAGTACTTC.

V is TRBV10-3 and J is TRBJ2-1; either TRBD1 or TRBD2 may fit D (5 bases each). The germline V gene has CDR1 ENHRY and CDR2 SYGVKD. Trimming left V 5 bases short and J 6 bases short, with 17 bases between. The CDR3 runs to 15 residues. CDR3 nucleotides: TGTGCCATCAGTCCCGGGGCAGAGTTCGGCAATGAGCAGTTCTTC. Its protein is CAISPGAEFGNEQFF.

The chain combines TRBV18 with TRBJ2-6; D may be TRBD1 (5 bases). Germline-derived CDR1 and CDR2 are KGHSH and LQKENI. Trimming shortened V by 8 bases and J by 0 bases, and 14 bases separated the two germline ends. The CDR3 is made up of 16 amino acids. The CDR3, as DNA: TGTGCCAGCCCTTTAGACAGACTCTCTGGGGCCAACGTCCTGACTTTC. It yields the protein CASPLDRLSGANVLTF.